Listed here are 14 T cell receptor beta chains from one sample, sequenced in a study of siplizumab effects on memory and regulatory T cells. The assay was immunoSEQ multiplex PCR, and TCRdb's table has in-frame clones only and misses some. There are just over 50,000 clones in the sample; roughly 97% occur only once, and around 0.6% lies in the top ten. Sequencing used naive CD4+ T cells sorted from blood. The receptors come from a human donor in good health.

This chain joins TRBV5-4 and TRBJ2-3; 7 nucleotides match TRBD2. Per the germline V gene, CDR1 is SGHNT and CDR2 is YYREEE (reference sequence). Trimming cost V 3 bases and J 0 bases; bases outside gene matches: 13. This CDR3 is built from 18 residues. The CDR3 bases are TGTGCCAGCAGCTCCCCGGGTTCGGGCGGGAGAAGCACAGATACGCAGTATTTT. It is translated as CASSSPGSGGRSTDTQYF.

The chain couples TRBV27 to TRBJ1-2; maybe TRBD1 (6 bases). V gave up 4 bases and J gave up 6 bases, with 24 bases separating them. The germline CDR1 and CDR2 sequences are MNHEY and SMNVEV (reference sequence). CDR3 length: 17 amino acids. The CDR3 DNA reads TGTGCCAGCAGTTCAAGTCAGGGGCTGCGCCGATGGAATGGCTACACCTTC. Its translation: CASSSSQGLRRWNGYTF.

This sequence joins TRBV19 and TRBJ2-1; D is perhaps TRBD2 (6 bases). The CDR3 contains 17 residues. V shed 2 bases and J shed 0 bases, with 14 bases lying between them. Germline CDR1 reads LNHDA; CDR2 reads SQIVND (reference sequence). The CDR3 reads CASSIFLAGYSYNEQFF. The CDR3, as DNA: TGTGCCAGTAGTATATTTTTGGCGGGATACTCCTACAATGAGCAGTTCTTC.

This chain uses TRBV5-1 with TRBJ1-3, with 7 bases aligning to TRBD1. Trimming took 0 bases from V and 4 from J; bases not matched to a gene: 4. Germline V gene data show CDR1 as SGHRS and CDR2 as YFSETQ. This CDR3 spans 15 amino acids. CDR3: CASSLGRGPGNTIYF. The CDR3 region has the DNA TGCGCCAGCAGCTTGGGAAGGGGGCCAGGAAACACCATATATTTT.

This sequence joins TRBV19 and TRBJ1-5; 7 positions agree with TRBD1. The V segment lost 3 bases and the J segment 3 bases; nucleotides outside the gene matches: 2. Germline CDR1 LNHDA, CDR2 SQIVND (reference sequence). The CDR3 extends over 14 amino acids. The CDR3 sequence: CASSIQGVNQPQHF. The DNA of the CDR3 is TGTGCCAGTAGTATTCAGGGGGTCAATCAGCCCCAGCATTTT. The variable domain in full, completed from reference TRBV19 and TRBJ1-5, reads DGGITQSPKYLFRKEGQNVTLSCEQNLNHDAMYWYRQDPGQGLRLIYYSQIVNDFQKGDIAEGYSVSREKKESFPLTVTSAQKNPTAFYLCASSIQGVNQPQHFGDGTRLSIL.

This rearrangement joins TRBV9 to TRBJ2-5; 9 bases are a match to TRBD1. The CDR3 is 14 residues long. Trimming took 7 bases from V and 0 from J; bases not matched to a gene: 4. The germline CDR1 and CDR2 sequences are SGDLS and YYNGEE. The CDR3 DNA reads TGTGCCAGCGGGGACAGGGAGTACCAAGAGACCCAGTACTTC. It translates to CASGDREYQETQYF.

The V call is TRBV28, the J call TRBJ1-2, with 7 bases matching TRBD1. Germline V CDR1 and CDR2: MDHEN, SYDVKM. The CDR3 consists of 12 residues. J lost 4 bases, V lost 7 bases, and 3 bases had no gene match. CDR3 amino acids: CASTWDSYGYTF. DNA of the CDR3: TGTGCCAGCACCTGGGACAGCTATGGCTACACCTTC.

The V and J genes are TRBV19 and TRBJ1-2, with TRBD1 as a possible D gene (5 bases). The germline V and J ends were trimmed by 5 bases and 8 bases, with 24 bases remaining between them. This CDR3 is 16 amino acids long. Germline V gives CDR1 LNHDA, CDR2 SQIVND (reference sequence). CDR3 DNA sequence: TGTGCCAGTAGTGGAGCCGGGACTCCAATTGCGGGGGGCTACACCTTC. Protein sequence: CASSGAGTPIAGGYTF.

With regard to this clone: At one end the junction does not follow the germline gene, possibly because of a read error. The chain links TRBV30 to TRBJ2-2; D is undetermined. Germline assignment: CDR1 GTSNPN and CDR2 SVGIG (reference sequence). The CDR3 totals 8 residues. The CDR3 here is CANGELFF. The DNA of the CDR3 is TGCGCAAACGGGGAGCTGTTTTTT.

The V gene is TRBV27, the J gene TRBJ2-5; 8 bases match TRBD1. There are 14 residues in the CDR3. Per germline, CDR1 MNHEY and CDR2 SMNVEV (reference sequence). Unmatched junction bases numbered 8, after V lost 8 bases and J lost 3 bases. As DNA, the CDR3 is TGTGCCAGCTGGACAGGGACCGTAAAAGAGACCCAGTACTTC. Translation: CASWTGTVKETQYF.

The chain joins TRBV12-5 to TRBJ2-6; D is perhaps TRBD1 (5 bases). CDR3 size: 18 residues. V was shortened by 5 bases and J by 5 bases, with 22 bases between the two germline ends. Germline V gene sequence: CDR1 LGHNT, CDR2 FRNRAP. In DNA, the CDR3 is TGTGCTAGTGGTATAAATCATGCAGGACAAAGTCGGGCCAACGTCCTGACTTTC. Protein product: CASGINHAGQSRANVLTF.

DNA of the CDR3: TGCGCCAGCAGCTTGGGTGGGAACTACGAGCAGTACTTC. As protein: CASSLGGNYEQYF. The V and J genes are TRBV5-1 and TRBJ2-7; D unresolved. The CDR3 consists of 13 residues. Germline values: CDR1 SGHRS, CDR2 YFSETQ. Trimming left V 0 bases short and J 3 bases short, with 7 bases between.

The V gene is TRBV30, the J gene TRBJ2-3, with D perhaps TRBD2 (5 bases). In germline, CDR1 is GTSNPN, CDR2 SVGIG (reference sequence). CDR3 length: 15 amino acids. With 6 bases removed from V and 3 bases from J, the gap between germline ends came to 19 bases. CDR3 DNA sequence: TGTGCCTGTCGCGTCGGGGTTGGTTCGACAGATACGCAGTATTTT. Translated, it gives CACRVGVGSTDTQYF.

The chain combines TRBV6-6 with TRBJ1-4; D is unclear. V lost 0 bases to trimming and J lost 7 bases, with 9 bases between them. The CDR3 runs 14 residues. Germline V gene lookup returns CDR1 MNHNY and CDR2 SVGAGI (reference sequence). The CDR3 DNA reads as TGTGCCAGCAGTTACTCGGGATCGGCTGAAAAACTGTTTTTT. Its protein product is CASSYSGSAEKLFF.